The T cell receptor (beta chain) under discussion was sequenced for a study of blood T cell repertoires in COVID-19. V lost 4 bases and J 3 bases, leaving 9 bases between the germline ends. The CDR3 contains 14 residues. Germline values: CDR1 MGHDK, CDR2 SYGVNS. Sequencing was performed with immunoSEQ multiplex PCR; in TCRdb, only in-frame clones are kept and a portion is missing. The top ten hold about a sixth of the sample, which has 75,000 to 95,000 clones, 87% seen once. This TCR derives from a woman aged 55-69 years with COVID-19, enrolled during active disease. This sequence joins TRBV25-1 and TRBJ1-4; no clear D gene. Sequences were obtained from peripheral blood. CDR3 sequence: CASSVQEANEKLFF. The CDR3 nucleotides read TGTGCCAGCAGTGTGCAGGAAGCTAATGAAAAACTGTTTTTT. The full variable domain, rest sourced from reference TRBV25-1 and TRBJ1-4, is EADIYQTPRYLVIGTGKKITLECSQTMGHDKMYWYQQDPGMELHLIHYSYGVNSTEKGDLSSESTVSRIRTEHFPLTLESARPSHTSQYLCASSVQEANEKLFFGSGTQLSVL.